One sample yielded the 6 T cell receptor beta chains listed below, sequenced in a study of radiation and T cells in renal cell carcinoma. The treatment was: 15 Gy SBRT to primary tumor, nephrectomy 4 weeks later. This table comes from immunoSEQ multiplex PCR, and its TCRdb copy is limited to in-frame clones, with some not included. The sample gives under 25,000 clones, approximately 60% of which show up once; around an eighth is in the top ten. The input for sequencing was tumor tissue, taken from a patient whose treatment included radiotherapy and nephrectomy. These TCRs come from a woman aged 65 to 85 with renal cell carcinoma.

The chain has TRBV27 and TRBJ1-1; D perhaps matches TRBD1 (5 bases). Germline-derived CDR1 and CDR2 are MNHEY and SMNVEV (reference sequence). The CDR3 covers 14 residues. V lost 3 bases, J lost 3 bases, and 11 bases lay in between. The chain's CDR3 is CASSFSGPYTEAFF. The CDR3 DNA is TGTGCCAGCAGTTTTTCAGGGCCCTACACTGAAGCTTTCTTT.

V and J are TRBV10-3 and TRBJ2-3; 7 bases line up with TRBD2. Germline V gene sequence: CDR1 ENHRY, CDR2 SYGVKD. Losses at the gene ends were 7 bases for V and 7 bases for J; bases not matched to a gene: 5. The CDR3 is 12 amino acids. The CDR3, as DNA: TGTGCCATCAAGGAGGGAGGGAATACGCAGTATTTT. This encodes CAIKEGGNTQYF.

The genes are TRBV5-6 and TRBJ2-7; TRBD1 agrees at 10 bases. Per germline, CDR1 SGHDT and CDR2 YYEEEE. Trimming cost V 4 bases and J 2 bases; bases outside gene matches: 3. The CDR3 has 14 residues. CDR3 sequence: CASSRDRGPYEQYF. The CDR3 DNA is TGTGCCAGCAGCCGGGACAGGGGCCCCTACGAGCAGTACTTC.

The J gene is TRBJ1-1, the V gene TRBV4-1, with TRBD1 matching 8 bases. The V gene's germline CDR1 is MGHRA and CDR2 YSYEKL. This CDR3 has 18 residues. J was trimmed by 0 bases and V by 1 base; bases with no gene match: 10. The CDR3 coding sequence is TGCGCCAGCAGCCAAGTGGACAGGGCAACGGGCATGAACACTGAAGCTTTCTTT. It encodes CASSQVDRATGMNTEAFF.

The CDR3 region has the DNA TGTGCCAGTAGTAACCTGGAACCTAACGCTGAAGCTTTCTTT. It specifies CASSNLEPNAEAFF. V and J are TRBV19 and TRBJ1-1, with no clear D. CDR1 LNHDA and CDR2 SQIVND come from the germline V gene (reference sequence). V lost 4 bases and J lost 6, with 15 bases in between. There are 14 residues in the CDR3.

This chain connects TRBV6-5 to TRBJ1-2; D ambiguous. CDR3 size: 13 residues. Germline loops: CDR1 MNHEY, CDR2 SVGAGI. V gave up 2 bases and J gave up 8 bases, with 12 bases separating them. CDR3 nucleotides: TGTGCCAGCAGTTACCACGACTCGCGAGGCTACACCTTC. It yields the protein CASSYHDSRGYTF.